This TCR beta chain was documented in a study of PD-L1 blockade in urothelial cancer. Study background: Blood analyses occurred 3 weeks (second dose) and 6 weeks post treatment start.

Time point meaning: peripheral blood 6 weeks after treatment start. Repertoires were generated with immunoSEQ multiplex PCR, while TCRdb's copy carries only in-frame clones and drops some. In the table there are tens of thousands of clones, about 88% of which are singletons. The CDR3 covers 15 residues. CDR1 is SNHLY, CDR2 FYNNEI, per germline. V was trimmed by 10 bases and J by 2 bases, leaving 20 bases between them. Sequencing used PBMCs, obtained around atezolizumab (anti-PD-L1) treatment. This TCR derives from a man in his sixties with urothelial cancer. The chain couples TRBV2 to TRBJ2-5; tentative D call: TRBD2 (7 bases). CDR3 in amino acids: CATVAPGGPQETQYF. CDR3 DNA: TGTGCCACCGTCGCGCCCGGGGGGCCGCAAGAGACCCAGTACTTC.